The present TCR beta chain was sequenced within a study of tissue T cells after allogeneic stem cell transplantation. The study's findings and limits: Sampling depth was limited, and the cohort was small and clinically varied.

The method was immunoSEQ multiplex PCR; TCRdb's version includes in-frame clones alone and lacks a portion of them. Among about 48,000 clones listed, over 70% were seen once. Per the germline V gene, CDR1 is FNHDT and CDR2 is SITEND (reference sequence). V lost 4 bases to trimming and J lost 4 bases; unmatched junction nucleotides: 3. CDR3 length: 15 residues. As for this clone: The antigen is undetermined. Gene names and germline match the mouse. The read halts 1 residue ahead of the CDR3 end, with the missing end drawn from the germline J gene.

The sequenced sample was sorted cells pooled from one or two spleens. This TCR was recovered from a pool of C57BL/6 mice in good health. This rearrangement joins TRBV19 to TRBJ2-5; the match to TRBD2 covers 13 bases. CDR3 residues: CASSPGLGGKDTQYF. The sequenced part of the CDR3 DNA is TGTGCCAGCAGTCCGGGACTGGGGGGGAAAGACACCCAGTAC.